The 28 T cell receptor beta chains below come from one sample, sequenced in a study of blood T cells in healthy people across ages (dated by TCRdb to 2015 to 2017). The library was built by means of 5' RACE. Instrument used: Illumina HiSeq 2500. A second about 6 to 11 cycle PCR used a sample-barcoded 5' primer and a J-beta primer mix. TCRdb trimmed public reads at Q25 via fastp, called clones via MiXCR and kept in-frame beta chains. All rows with the same CDR3 protein become a single entry with the most common DNA and genes. The sample table contains 1.5 million to 2 million distinct CDR3 sequences; only one count was recorded for about 30% of them. Around 7.7% of the sample is in the top ten clones. The sample comprised blood. Receptor source: a woman in her 30s in good health.

This clonotype was seen a handful of times. CDR3: CASSYSLLNEQFF. CDR3 nucleotide sequence: TGTGCCAGCAGTTACAGCCTCCTTAATGAGCAGTTCTTC. This rearrangement joins TRBV6-2 or TRBV6-3 to TRBJ2-1; D gene unclear. This CDR3 spans 13 amino acids. Per germline, CDR1 MNHEY and CDR2 SVGEGT. V was shortened by 2 bases and J by 7 bases, with 9 bases between the two germline ends.

V and J are TRBV27 and TRBJ1-5; D not resolved. Trimming removed 5 bases from V and 8 bases from J, with 16 bases in between. The CDR3 is made up of 14 amino acids. Looked up from germline, CDR1 is MNHEY and CDR2 is SMNVEV (reference sequence). Here the CDR3 reads CASSVNFSMEPQHF. DNA for the CDR3: TGTGCCAGCAGTGTAAATTTTAGCATGGAGCCCCAGCATTTT.

This clonotype has a count of ten or more. The chain couples TRBV9 to TRBJ2-1; the match to TRBD2 covers 13 bases. Germline V gene data show CDR1 as SGDLS and CDR2 as YYNGEE. Losses at the gene ends were 3 bases for V and 7 bases for J; bases not matched to a gene: 4. This CDR3 is built from 15 residues. The CDR3, as DNA: TGTGCCAGCAGCGAGGGACTAGCGGGATGGAATGAGCAGTTCTTC. Translation: CASSEGLAGWNEQFF. Full variable domain (remainder filled in from reference TRBV9 and TRBJ2-1): DSGVTQTPKHLITATGQRVTLRCSPRSGDLSVYWYQQSLDQGLQFLIQYYNGEERAKGNILERFSAQQFPDLHSELNLSSLELGDSALYFCASSEGLAGWNEQFFGPGTRLTVL.

Comment on this clonotype: This may come from a read error, since a much larger clone is one base off. The chain recombines TRBV9 with TRBJ2-7; 8 bases agree with TRBD1. Germline V gene data show CDR1 as SGDLS and CDR2 as YYNGEE. The CDR3 spans 14 residues. V shed 0 bases and J 5 bases; nucleotides not matched to a gene: 4. The CDR3 loop is CASSVGTGYHEQYV. The CDR3 nucleotides are TGTGCCAGCAGCGTAGGGACAGGGTACCACGAGCAGTACGTC.

This clonotype has only a few counts. CDR3 nucleotide sequence: TGTGCCAGCAGCCCGAAAGCGGGGGACAGGGCCAATGGCTACACCTTC. The encoded protein is CASSPKAGDRANGYTF. V gene TRBV5-6 combines with J gene TRBJ1-2; 9 bases match TRBD1. V dropped 4 bases and J dropped 6; count of bases not matched to a gene: 13. Germline lookup yields CDR1 SGHDT and CDR2 YYEEEE. The CDR3 length is 16 residues.

This clonotype has just a few counts. The rearrangement joins TRBV13 to TRBJ2-3; either TRBD1 or TRBD2 may supply D (5 bases each). The V gene's germline CDR1 is PRHDT and CDR2 FYEKMQ (reference sequence). The CDR3 totals 13 residues. Trimming took off 5 bases at V and 6 bases at J, with 12 bases between the two ends. CDR3 sequence (DNA): TGTGCCAGCAGCCGGGACCGGCTGGATACGCAGTATTTT. It specifies CASSRDRLDTQYF.

This chain connects TRBV28 to TRBJ2-6; D unclear. The CDR3 has 12 amino acids. Germline CDR1 MDHEN, CDR2 SYDVKM. V dropped 3 bases and J dropped 8 bases, with 5 bases sitting between them. The CDR3 nucleotides read TGTGCCAGCAGTTTGGGCCCCAACGTCCTGACTTTC. Amino acid sequence: CASSLGPNVLTF.

A few counts support this clonotype. The chain couples TRBV20-1 to TRBJ2-5, with 9 bases identical to TRBD2. Germline assignment: CDR1 DFQATT and CDR2 SNEGSKA (reference sequence). The CDR3 length is 14 residues. Germline trimming cut 3 bases from V and 2 bases from J; bases unmatched to any gene: 4. This CDR3 reads CSASAGGDQETQYF. In DNA form, the CDR3 reads TGCAGTGCTAGTGCGGGAGGGGATCAAGAGACCCAGTACTTC.

This clonotype has ten or more counts. The gene calls are TRBV5-5 and TRBJ2-7; D unclear. The CDR3 totals 15 residues. In germline, CDR1 is SGHKS, CDR2 YYEKEE (reference sequence). V lost 2 bases and J 1 base, leaving 13 bases between the germline ends. The chain's CDR3 is CASSFSWPLSYEQYF. In nucleotides, the CDR3 is TGTGCCAGCAGCTTCAGTTGGCCTCTGTCCTACGAGCAGTACTTC.

This clonotype turned up a few times. This chain joins TRBV3-1 and TRBJ2-5; 7 bases agree with TRBD1. CDR1 and CDR2 (germline): LGHDT, YNNKEL (reference sequence). The V and J ends lost 4 bases and 1 base, in that order; junction bases with no gene match: 9. The CDR3 spans 16 residues. CDR3 nucleotide sequence: TGTGCCAGCAGCCCCGGGACAGATTCTCTCCAAGAGACCCAGTACTTC. Protein: CASSPGTDSLQETQYF.

This clonotype was observed a single time. The chain combines TRBV20-1 with TRBJ2-4; perhaps TRBD1 as D (6 bases). Trimming left V 4 bases short and J 13 bases short, with 20 bases between. The germline CDR1 and CDR2 sequences are DFQATT and SNEGSKA (reference sequence). The CDR3 covers 13 residues. The CDR3 DNA reads TGCAGTGCTACAGGGGTCAAGGTTAATGAACAGTACTTC. Translated: CSATGVKVNEQYF.

In this sample, this clonotype turned up a few times. The chain is built from TRBV7-9 and TRBJ1-2, with D possibly being TRBD1 (5 bases). CDR1 is SEHNR and CDR2 is FQNEAQ in the germline V gene (reference sequence). V was trimmed by 0 bases and J by 4 bases, leaving 9 bases between them. The CDR3 runs to 14 residues. CDR3: CASSLAGVPYGYTF. The CDR3, as DNA: TGTGCCAGCAGCTTAGCGGGGGTTCCCTATGGCTACACCTTC.

This clonotype was detected a few times. V gene TRBV10-3 combines with J gene TRBJ1-1; perhaps TRBD1 as D (5 bases). CDR3 length equals 15 residues. The germline CDR1 and CDR2 sequences are ENHRY and SYGVKD. V was shortened by 3 bases and J by 4 bases, with 15 bases between the two germline ends. The CDR3, as DNA: TGTGCCATCAGTGATGGCGCCAGGGCATTCACTGAAGCTTTCTTT. It specifies CAISDGARAFTEAFF.

This clonotype was counted once. A read error may account for a junction end that differs from germline. V gene TRBV2 combines with J gene TRBJ2-2; D remains unclear. From germline, CDR1 is SNHLY and CDR2 FYNNEI. This CDR3 has 15 amino acids. CDR3 sequence reads: CASSEKDTNTGELFF. The CDR3 coding sequence is TGTGCCAGTAGTGAAAAGGATACGAACACCGGGGAGCTGTTTTTT.

This clonotype appeared a few times. J is TRBJ2-2 and V is TRBV20-1, with 8 nucleotides matching TRBD1. V dropped 7 bases and J dropped 0; count of bases not matched to a gene: 10. Per the germline V gene, CDR1 is DFQATT and CDR2 is SNEGSKA (reference sequence). The CDR3 spans 16 residues. The CDR3 DNA is TGCAGTGTTCTCGGACAGGGCGGCGCGAACACCGGGGAGCTGTTTTTT. Its translation is CSVLGQGGANTGELFF.

The sample holds many counts of this clonotype. The chain is built from TRBV29-1 and TRBJ2-5, with a possible D match to TRBD1 (6 bases). Germline V gene sequence: CDR1 SQVTM, CDR2 ANQGSEA. The CDR3 contains 12 residues. Trimming stripped 8 bases from V and 5 bases from J, with 15 bases between. DNA of the CDR3: TGCAGCCTTCGCAGGGGAGAGGAGACCCAGTACTTC. Its protein product is CSLRRGEETQYF.

Here the CDR3 reads CASPGREKLFF. In DNA, the CDR3 is TGTGCCAGCCCAGGGAGGGAAAAACTGTTTTTT. The rearrangement joins TRBV6-5 to TRBJ1-4; tentatively, D is TRBD1 (5 bases). V shed 8 bases and J shed 8 bases, with 9 bases lying between them. The CDR3 extends over 11 amino acids. The germline V gene encodes CDR1 MNHEY and CDR2 SVGAGI.

This clonotype has at least ten counts. V and J are TRBV11-2 and TRBJ2-5, with 7 positions matching TRBD1. CDR3 length equals 14 residues. Germline values: CDR1 SGHAT, CDR2 FQNNGV. Trimming took 7 bases from V and 4 from J; bases not matched to a gene: 9. This chain's CDR3 is CASTQDRRRETQYF. CDR3 bases: TGTGCCAGCACCCAGGACAGGAGGCGAGAGACCCAGTACTTC.

This clonotype was detected a few times. The chain uses TRBV3-1 and TRBJ2-7; D may be TRBD1 (6 bases). The germline gives CDR1 LGHDT, CDR2 YNNKEL (reference sequence). The CDR3 spans 14 residues. V was pared by 1 base and J by 3 bases, with 10 bases between. CDR3 coding DNA: TGTGCCAGCAGCCAAGTGGGGGCCGACTACGAGCAGTACTTC. It codes for CASSQVGADYEQYF.

This clonotype was picked up a small number of times. This chain connects TRBV15 to TRBJ2-3, with 7 bases fitting TRBD2. Germline loops: CDR1 LNHNV, CDR2 YYDKDF (reference sequence). The length of the CDR3 is 16 residues. Trimming cost V 5 bases and J 1 base; bases outside gene matches: 9. The CDR3 bases are TGTGCCACCAGCGAGATCAAGGCGGGGGGCACAGATACGCAGTATTTT. As protein: CATSEIKAGGTDTQYF.

This clonotype has a count of ten or more. This chain uses TRBV18 with TRBJ2-5, with D perhaps TRBD1 (5 bases). Germline CDR1 and CDR2: KGHSH and LQKENI. With 2 bases removed from V and 1 base from J, the gap between germline ends came to 14 bases. The CDR3 contains 16 residues. For the CDR3, the DNA is TGTGCCAGCTCACCAAGACAGTCTGACCTCCAAGAGACCCAGTACTTC. Translating it yields CASSPRQSDLQETQYF.

In its sample, this clonotype was seen a few times. This sequence joins TRBV20-1 and TRBJ1-2; 7 bases fit TRBD1. Germline V gene data show CDR1 as DFQATT and CDR2 as SNEGSKA (reference sequence). Trimming at V came to 3 bases and at J to 6 bases, leaving 13 bases not matched to a gene. CDR3 length: 15 residues. This CDR3 reads CSARTYQGVTNGYTF. Here the CDR3 DNA reads TGCAGTGCTAGGACCTACCAGGGGGTGACTAATGGCTACACCTTC.

The chain links TRBV7-9 to TRBJ1-2, with D uncertain. The CDR3 loop spans 13 amino acids. V was trimmed by 1 base and J by 6 bases, leaving 9 bases between them. Germline CDR1 is SEHNR and CDR2 is FQNEAQ (reference sequence). This CDR3 is CASSLVGMDGYTF. The CDR3 nucleotides are TGTGCCAGCAGCTTAGTGGGGATGGATGGCTACACCTTC. Full variable domain (remainder filled in from reference TRBV7-9 and TRBJ1-2): DTGVSQNPRHKITKRGQNVTFRCDPISEHNRLYWYRQTLGQGPEFLTYFQNEAQLEKSRLLSDRFSAERPKGSFSTLEIQRTEQGDSAMYLCASSLVGMDGYTFGSGTRLTVV.

There are a few counts of this clonotype. The genes are TRBV13 and TRBJ2-1, with 8 bases lining up with TRBD2. The J segment lost 3 bases and the V segment lost 5 bases, leaving 9 bases of the junction unmatched. From germline, CDR1 is PRHDT and CDR2 FYEKMQ (reference sequence). There are 16 residues in the CDR3. The CDR3 DNA sequence: TGTGCCAGCAGCATTAGCGGGGCCTCGTTCTACAATGAGCAGTTCTTC. Its translation is CASSISGASFYNEQFF.

The chain is built from TRBV20-1 and TRBJ2-2, with D perhaps assigned TRBD1 or TRBD2 (7 bases each). The CDR3 length is 14 residues. Germline CDR1 DFQATT, CDR2 SNEGSKA (reference sequence). V lost 3 bases, J lost 6 bases, and 14 bases lay in between. CDR3 loop: CSASPTGRAGELFF. CDR3 coding DNA: TGCAGTGCTAGTCCGACAGGGAGGGCCGGGGAGCTGTTTTTT.

This clonotype was found a few times. The rearrangement uses TRBV6-2 or TRBV6-3 and TRBJ1-1; D unresolved. CDR1 is MNHEY and CDR2 is SVGEGT in the germline V gene. The V and J ends lost 0 bases and 7 bases respectively, with 9 bases between them. The CDR3 has 13 residues. CDR3 residues: CASSYSIWVEAFF. DNA of the CDR3: TGTGCCAGCAGTTACTCGATCTGGGTTGAAGCTTTCTTT.

The rearrangement joins TRBV27 to TRBJ2-3; D possibly corresponds to TRBD1 (5 bases). Germline loops: CDR1 MNHEY, CDR2 SMNVEV (reference sequence). This CDR3 spans 15 amino acids. Trimming took 3 bases from V and 3 from J, leaving 13 bases between them. The CDR3 here is CASSFRRGMTDTQYF. CDR3 coding DNA: TGTGCCAGCAGTTTCCGAAGGGGAATGACAGATACGCAGTATTTT.

This clonotype was observed many times. This rearrangement joins TRBV4-1 to TRBJ2-7; 12 bases are a match to TRBD2. The trim removed 4 bases at V and 7 bases at J, leaving 8 bases unmatched. The CDR3 runs 15 residues. Per germline, CDR1 MGHRA and CDR2 YSYEKL. CDR3 in amino acids: CASSLRLAGVGEQYF. In DNA form, the CDR3 reads TGCGCCAGCAGCCTAAGACTAGCGGGAGTTGGGGAGCAGTACTTC.